This paragraph covers one TCR beta chain sequence. Its specificity is not known. These data originate in a study of cytomegalovirus exposure and HLA in healthy donors. Study results and caveats: The authors listed some 150 TCR beta chains as cytomegalovirus-associated.

PCR amplification relied on 60 Vbeta primers (plus 13 Jbeta primers). Data came from immunoSEQ multiplex PCR; TCRdb stores just in-frame clones and leaves some out. The sample records roughly 150,000 clones, 65% to 70% being singletons. The sequencing sample was made of PBMCs. The sequence came from a man in his thirties or forties in good health and CMV-seropositive.

The CDR3 DNA reads as TGTGCCAGCAGTGAAGACTCGGATCAGCCCCAGCATTTT. This sequence encodes CASSEDSDQPQHF. V gene TRBV2 combines with J gene TRBJ1-5; D remains unclear. The V end was cut by 1 base, the J end by 5 bases, with 6 bases between. The germline CDR1 and CDR2 sequences are SNHLY and FYNNEI. The CDR3 runs 13 residues.